These T cell receptor beta chains were read from a single sample in a study of cytomegalovirus exposure and HLA in healthy donors. The protocol was immunoSEQ multiplex PCR, while the TCRdb copy is restricted to in-frame clones and leaves out a portion. This table holds over 150,000 clones, around 84% found once. Source material: PBMCs. The receptor set was obtained from a male donor in good health and CMV-seropositive. CDR3s include the opening cysteine and the closing phenylalanine or tryptophan. Fields, in order: D gene, J gene, CDR3 length, V gene, clone size, CDR3 protein, CDR3 DNA. The D gene is left open where the match is weak. Clone size, where shown, is once, few, many, or a class for clones that have expanded.

d_gene: -
j_gene: TRBJ1-1
len: 16
v_gene: TRBV7-6
abundance: -
CDR3aa: CASSLNPTAMNTEAFF
CDR3nt: TGTGCCAGCAGCTTAAACCCGACAGCCATGAACACTGAAGCTTTCTTT

d_gene: TRBD2
j_gene: TRBJ2-1
len: 13
v_gene: TRBV30
abundance: -
CDR3aa: CAWSLGGTNEQFF
CDR3nt: TGTGCCTGGAGCCTCGGGGGGACTAATGAGCAGTTCTTC

d_gene: -
j_gene: TRBJ2-3
len: 15
v_gene: TRBV18
abundance: once
CDR3aa: CASSSQGASTDTQYF
CDR3nt: TGTGCCAGCTCATCCCAAGGAGCTAGCACAGATACGCAGTATTTT

d_gene: TRBD1
j_gene: TRBJ2-5
len: 12
v_gene: TRBV19
abundance: -
CDR3aa: CASKGAEGTQYF
CDR3nt: TGTGCCAGCAAGGGGGCCGAGGGGACCCAGTACTTC

d_gene: TRBD1
j_gene: TRBJ1-2
len: 14
v_gene: TRBV28
abundance: -
CDR3aa: CASGSAGGNYGYTF
CDR3nt: TGTGCCAGCGGATCCGCAGGGGGTAACTATGGCTACACCTTC

d_gene: -
j_gene: TRBJ2-2
len: 15
v_gene: TRBV6-1
abundance: -
CDR3aa: CASILGQLNTGELFF
CDR3nt: TGTGCCAGCATCCTCGGACAGCTGAACACCGGGGAGCTGTTTTTT

d_gene: TRBD2
j_gene: TRBJ2-1
len: 15
v_gene: TRBV18
abundance: -
CDR3aa: CASSPSGGPGNEQFF
CDR3nt: TGTGCCAGCTCACCATCGGGAGGGCCAGGGAATGAGCAGTTCTTC

d_gene: -
j_gene: TRBJ1-2
len: 15
v_gene: TRBV27
abundance: -
CDR3aa: CASSPSGAVGYGYTF
CDR3nt: TGTGCCAGCAGTCCGTCTGGGGCAGTGGGCTATGGCTACACCTTC

d_gene: TRBD1
j_gene: TRBJ2-5
len: 14
v_gene: TRBV7-2
abundance: -
CDR3aa: CASSIQGAQETQYF
CDR3nt: TGTGCCAGCAGCATACAGGGGGCGCAAGAGACCCAGTACTTC

d_gene: TRBD2
j_gene: TRBJ2-2
len: 17
v_gene: TRBV9
abundance: -
CDR3aa: CASSPRDGGANTGELFF
CDR3nt: TGTGCCAGCAGCCCCCGGGACGGGGGGGCCAACACCGGGGAGCTGTTTTTT

d_gene: -
j_gene: TRBJ1-5
len: 15
v_gene: TRBV19
abundance: once
CDR3aa: CASRLEVGVGQPQHF
CDR3nt: TGTGCCAGTAGGTTAGAGGTGGGAGTCGGTCAGCCCCAGCATTTT

d_gene: -
j_gene: TRBJ1-1
len: 11
v_gene: TRBV15
abundance: -
CDR3aa: CATSVGASAFF
CDR3nt: TGTGCCACCAGCGTAGGGGCGAGTGCTTTCTTT

d_gene: -
j_gene: TRBJ2-2
len: 18
v_gene: TRBV6-1
abundance: -
CDR3aa: CANSALTTRTGNTGELFF
CDR3nt: TGTGCCAACAGTGCTCTAACTACCCGGACGGGAAACACCGGGGAGCTGTTTTTT

d_gene: -
j_gene: TRBJ2-7
len: 15
v_gene: TRBV15
abundance: -
CDR3aa: CATSLARGSSYEQYF
CDR3nt: TGTGCCACCAGCCTCGCACGAGGGAGCTCCTACGAGCAGTACTTC

d_gene: -
j_gene: TRBJ1-1
len: 11
v_gene: TRBV30
abundance: -
CDR3aa: CAWRADTEAFF
CDR3nt: TGTGCCTGGAGGGCAGACACTGAAGCTTTCTTT

d_gene: TRBD1
j_gene: TRBJ1-1
len: 12
v_gene: TRBV2
abundance: once
CDR3aa: CASRDDRAWAFF
CDR3nt: TGTGCCAGCAGGGACGACAGGGCTTGGGCTTTCTTT

d_gene: TRBD1
j_gene: TRBJ1-5
len: 15
v_gene: TRBV19
abundance: -
CDR3aa: CASSGTGFSNQPQHF
CDR3nt: TGTGCCAGTAGTGGGACAGGTTTTAGCAATCAGCCCCAGCATTTT

d_gene: TRBD1
j_gene: TRBJ1-2
len: 15
v_gene: TRBV10-3
abundance: -
CDR3aa: CAISRPGQGARGYTF
CDR3nt: TGTGCCATCAGCCGGCCGGGACAGGGGGCGCGCGGCTACACCTTC

d_gene: -
j_gene: TRBJ1-3
len: 17
v_gene: TRBV9
abundance: -
CDR3aa: CASSGLGALGSGNTIYF
CDR3nt: TGTGCCAGCAGCGGTCTGGGAGCTTTGGGCTCTGGAAACACCATATATTTT

d_gene: TRBD1
j_gene: TRBJ2-7
len: 15
v_gene: TRBV11-2
abundance: -
CDR3aa: CASSFPGQGVYEQYF
CDR3nt: TGTGCCAGCAGCTTTCCGGGACAGGGCGTCTACGAGCAGTACTTC

d_gene: -
j_gene: TRBJ1-1
len: 12
v_gene: TRBV10-1
abundance: -
CDR3aa: CASRGPGTEAFF
CDR3nt: TGCGCCAGCAGGGGGCCGGGCACTGAAGCTTTCTTT

d_gene: TRBD1
j_gene: TRBJ2-7
len: 14
v_gene: TRBV5-1
abundance: -
CDR3aa: CASSWGQLTYEQYF
CDR3nt: TGCGCCAGCAGCTGGGGACAGTTAACCTACGAGCAGTACTTC

d_gene: TRBD1
j_gene: TRBJ2-6
len: 16
v_gene: TRBV7-9
abundance: -
CDR3aa: CASGRGRGSGANVLTF
CDR3nt: TGTGCCAGCGGAAGGGGGCGTGGGTCTGGGGCCAACGTCCTGACTTTC

d_gene: -
j_gene: TRBJ2-1
len: 15
v_gene: TRBV15
abundance: -
CDR3aa: CATGLAVSSYNEQFF
CDR3nt: TGTGCCACCGGGCTAGCCGTGAGCTCCTACAATGAGCAGTTCTTC

d_gene: TRBD1
j_gene: TRBJ1-2
len: 16
v_gene: TRBV7-2
abundance: -
CDR3aa: CASSPPDRRANYGYTF
CDR3nt: TGTGCCAGCAGCCCCCCGGACAGGCGAGCTAACTATGGCTACACCTTC

d_gene: TRBD1
j_gene: TRBJ2-1
len: 13
v_gene: TRBV25-1
abundance: once
CDR3aa: CATEDRLYNEQFF
CDR3nt: TGTGCCACCGAGGACAGGCTGTACAATGAGCAGTTCTTC

d_gene: -
j_gene: TRBJ2-5
len: 15
v_gene: TRBV7-2
abundance: few
CDR3aa: CASSLAQTGQETQYF
CDR3nt: TGTGCCAGCAGCTTAGCGCAAACAGGACAAGAGACCCAGTACTTC

d_gene: TRBD2
j_gene: TRBJ2-3
len: 13
v_gene: TRBV6-1
abundance: once
CDR3aa: CATRAGVTDTQYF
CDR3nt: TGTGCCACTAGAGCGGGAGTGACAGATACGCAGTATTTT

d_gene: TRBD1
j_gene: TRBJ2-7
len: 14
v_gene: TRBV15
abundance: -
CDR3aa: CATSRRTGGYEQYF
CDR3nt: TGTGCCACCAGCAGACGGACAGGGGGCTACGAGCAGTACTTC

d_gene: -
j_gene: TRBJ2-2
len: 14
v_gene: TRBV2
abundance: -
CDR3aa: CASSEATTSWELFF
CDR3nt: TGTGCCAGCAGTGAAGCGACAACTAGCTGGGAGCTGTTTTTT

d_gene: -
j_gene: TRBJ1-1
len: 13
v_gene: TRBV19
abundance: -
CDR3aa: CASRPPGDTEAFF
CDR3nt: TGTGCGAGTAGACCTCCCGGGGACACTGAAGCTTTCTTT

d_gene: -
j_gene: TRBJ2-7
len: 13
v_gene: TRBV7-6
abundance: -
CDR3aa: CASSLPGSAEQYF
CDR3nt: TGTGCCAGCAGCTTACCAGGTTCTGCCGAGCAGTACTTC

d_gene: -
j_gene: TRBJ2-2
len: 14
v_gene: TRBV6-5
abundance: -
CDR3aa: CASKVGGNTGELFF
CDR3nt: TGTGCCAGCAAAGTGGGAGGGAACACCGGGGAGCTGTTTTTT

d_gene: -
j_gene: TRBJ1-1
len: 13
v_gene: TRBV2
abundance: -
CDR3aa: CASNPRHYTEAFF
CDR3nt: TGTGCCAGCAACCCGAGACATTACACTGAAGCTTTCTTT

d_gene: TRBD1
j_gene: TRBJ1-5
len: 14
v_gene: TRBV5-8
abundance: -
CDR3aa: CASSGTDYNQPQHF
CDR3nt: TGTGCCAGCAGCGGGACAGACTACAATCAGCCCCAGCATTTT

d_gene: -
j_gene: TRBJ2-7
len: 15
v_gene: TRBV5-1
abundance: once
CDR3aa: CASSALGTPTYEQYF
CDR3nt: TGCGCCAGCAGCGCACTCGGGACACCAACTTACGAGCAGTACTTC

d_gene: -
j_gene: TRBJ2-4
len: 14
v_gene: TRBV29-1
abundance: once
CDR3aa: CSVLLPGRENIQYF
CDR3nt: TGCAGCGTTTTACTTCCAGGGCGTGAAAACATTCAGTACTTC

d_gene: TRBD1
j_gene: TRBJ2-1
len: 15
v_gene: TRBV7-2
abundance: once
CDR3aa: CASSLGGQGYNEQFF
CDR3nt: TGTGCCAGCAGCTTAGGGGGACAGGGCTACAATGAGCAGTTCTTC

d_gene: -
j_gene: TRBJ1-2
len: 19
v_gene: TRBV4-3
abundance: once
CDR3aa: CASSQDQTSLALTNYGYTF
CDR3nt: TGCGCCAGCAGCCAAGATCAGACGTCCCTAGCGTTAACTAACTATGGCTACACCTTC